This T cell receptor beta chain was documented in a study of blood T cells in healthy people across ages (dated by TCRdb to between 2014 and 2017). In the study overall: In model experiments, template switching captured about one uniquely barcoded TCR beta cDNA molecule for every two T cells. Using deep sequencing normalized with unique cDNA molecular identifiers, the study measured how TCR beta repertoire diversity changes with age. The donors were split into four age groups: young (average around 15 years), middle-aged (39), aged (more than 55) and long-lived (roughly 80). To avoid experimental bias, donors of different ages were spread randomly across the sequencing lanes. Using the same blood draw, the study looked at two additional independent replicas of 1 million unique cDNA reads for two donors, one aged 18 to 29 and the other aged 80 or older. Overall results and qualifications from the work: Because profiling used bulk unsorted PBMCs, naive and antigen-experienced compartments could not be compared conclusively. As age increased, observed TCR beta diversity per million T cells dropped in a roughly linear way, and a significant reduction was already evident by age 40. A strong correlation was found between observed TCR beta diversity and the percentage of naive T cells measured by flow cytometry. Estimates of total diversity based on one million sequenced T cells were regarded as lower bounds and as underestimates. The long-lived group showed more naive CD4+ T cells, fewer expanded clones and increased TCR diversity than the aged group, suggesting age selection. The CMV infection status of donors was not known, potentially confounding age-related changes in expanded clonotypes.

This clonotype was detected only a few times. No cognate antigen has been identified for it. Per-nucleotide qualities are absent, and no much larger clonotype sits a single base away. Systemically healthy Caucasian individuals from Russia, 35 to 50 in total and aged roughly 6 to 95 years, were included as donors. Ten milliliters of peripheral blood were drawn from each donor into EDTA-treated Vacutainer tubes. Ficoll-Paque density-gradient centrifugation was used to isolate PBMCs, with at least 7 million obtained per sample. Trizol reagent was used to extract total RNA from the PBMCs, yielding at least 5 micrograms per sample. Naive CD45RAhigh/CD27high T cell percentages were measured by flow cytometry on a PBMC aliquot from every donor. Trimming takes 5 bases from V and 8 bases from J, and the germline ends sit 12 bases apart. The cysteine opens and the phenylalanine closes a CDR3 of 12 amino acids. This entry keeps only the CDR3 DNA: 36 bases, framed from base 1. The CDR1 and CDR2 encoded by the germline V gene are SGHVS and FNYEAQ.

Libraries were built with 5' RACE. The sequencer was an Illumina HiSeq 2500. A second roughly 6 to 12 cycle PCR used a sample-barcoded 5' primer and a J-beta primer mix. Each TCR beta cDNA molecule received a unique molecular identifier from a template-switch 5' adaptor carrying 12 random nucleotides. Each sample yielded at least 3 million CDR3-containing paired-end reads. First-strand cDNA synthesis was performed from all RNA using the Mint cDNA synthesis kit, with priming by a TRBC-specific oligonucleotide. All cDNA was treated with uracil-DNA glycosylase and then went through a first 18-cycle PCR with the universal primers M1SS and BC2_uni_R. For the original study's pipeline: Each sample was normalized by randomly selecting 1 million high-quality reads, each carrying a distinct molecular identifier. Reads sharing molecular identifiers were discarded rather than binned into consensus sequences. MiTCR, run with a Q25 quality threshold and the strictest error-elimination algorithm, handled CDR3 identification, clonotype clustering and error correction. A nonparametric unseen species model with Euler transformation was used to estimate a lower bound on total TCR beta diversity. TCRdb took the public reads, trimmed them with fastp at Q25, ran MiXCR for clone calling and kept in-frame beta chains. Every entry covers one CDR3 protein and lists the most common genes and DNA from its rows. What appears here as the V and J calls and clone size reflects TCRdb's work, not the paper's. Counted in this sample were about 780,000 distinct CDR3 sequences; 60% to 80% of them appeared once. The top ten hold around a quarter of the sample.

This receptor was taken from a man aged 25-40 years in good health. Input material: blood. The rearranged chain carries TRBV7-6 and TRBJ1-2, with TRBD1 perhaps the D gene, on 5 matching bases. CDR3 reads: CASSDGAGGYTF. The DNA sequence follows: TGTGCCAGCAGCGACGGGGCGGGCGGCTACACCTTC.